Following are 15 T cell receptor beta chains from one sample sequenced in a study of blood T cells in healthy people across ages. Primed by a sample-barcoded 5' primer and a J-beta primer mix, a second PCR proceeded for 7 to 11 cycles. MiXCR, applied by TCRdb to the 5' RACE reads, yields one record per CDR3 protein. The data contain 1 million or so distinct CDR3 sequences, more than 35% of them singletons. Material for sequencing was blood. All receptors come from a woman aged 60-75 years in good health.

This CDR3 reads CASSRGRNNEQFF. The CDR3 nucleotides read TGTGCCAGCAGCCGGGGACGAAACAATGAGCAGTTCTTC. This chain connects TRBV7-2 to TRBJ2-1; either TRBD1 or TRBD2 may supply D (5 bases each). CDR3 length: 13 amino acids. V shed 5 bases and J shed 5 bases, with 10 bases lying between them. Germline values: CDR1 SGHTA, CDR2 FQGNSA.

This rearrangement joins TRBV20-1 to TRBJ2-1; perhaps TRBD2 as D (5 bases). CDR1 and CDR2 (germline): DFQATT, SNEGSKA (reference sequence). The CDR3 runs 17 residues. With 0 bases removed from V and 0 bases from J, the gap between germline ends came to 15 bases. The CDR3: CSAREVGRPRSYNEQFF. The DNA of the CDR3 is TGCAGTGCTAGAGAAGTGGGGAGACCCCGCTCCTACAATGAGCAGTTCTTC.

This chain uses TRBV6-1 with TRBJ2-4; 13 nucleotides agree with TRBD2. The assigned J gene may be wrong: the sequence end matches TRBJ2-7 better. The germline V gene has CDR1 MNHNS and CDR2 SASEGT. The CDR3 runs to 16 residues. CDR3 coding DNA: TGTGCCAGCAGTCGCTCCCGGACTAGCGGGAGTTACGAGCAGTACTTC. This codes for CASSRSRTSGSYEQYF.

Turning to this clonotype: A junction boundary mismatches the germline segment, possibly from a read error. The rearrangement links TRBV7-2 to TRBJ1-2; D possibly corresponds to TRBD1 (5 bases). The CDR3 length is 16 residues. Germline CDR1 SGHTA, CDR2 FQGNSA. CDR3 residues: CASSQGRLPPNYGYTF. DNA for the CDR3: TGTGCCAGCAGCCAGGGACGTCTACCCCCCAACTATGGTTACACCTTC.

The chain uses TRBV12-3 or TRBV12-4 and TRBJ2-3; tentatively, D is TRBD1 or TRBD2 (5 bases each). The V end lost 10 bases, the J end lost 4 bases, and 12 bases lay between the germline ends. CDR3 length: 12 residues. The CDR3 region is CATEGPADTQYF. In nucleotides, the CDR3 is TGTGCCACAGAGGGACCCGCAGATACGCAGTATTTT.

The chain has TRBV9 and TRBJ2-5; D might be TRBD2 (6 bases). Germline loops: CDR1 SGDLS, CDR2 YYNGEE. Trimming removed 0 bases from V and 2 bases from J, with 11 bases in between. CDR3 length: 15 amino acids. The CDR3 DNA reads TGTGCCAGCAGCGTAGGGGGGGTTTCTCAAGAGACCCAGTACTTC. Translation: CASSVGGVSQETQYF.

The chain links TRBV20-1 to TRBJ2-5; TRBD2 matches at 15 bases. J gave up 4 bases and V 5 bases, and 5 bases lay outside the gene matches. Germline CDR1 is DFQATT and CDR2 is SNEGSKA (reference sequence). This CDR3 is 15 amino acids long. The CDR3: CSADGTSGRRETQYF. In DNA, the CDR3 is TGCAGTGCTGACGGGACTAGCGGGAGGCGAGAGACCCAGTACTTC.

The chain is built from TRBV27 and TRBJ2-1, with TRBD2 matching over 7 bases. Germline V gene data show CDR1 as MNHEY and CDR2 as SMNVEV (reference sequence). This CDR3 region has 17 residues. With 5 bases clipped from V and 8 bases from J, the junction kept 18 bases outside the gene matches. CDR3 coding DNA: TGTGCCAGCAGTCCTCCTCCCTGGGGCGGGAGAGGGCATGAGCAGTTCTTC. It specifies CASSPPPWGGRGHEQFF.

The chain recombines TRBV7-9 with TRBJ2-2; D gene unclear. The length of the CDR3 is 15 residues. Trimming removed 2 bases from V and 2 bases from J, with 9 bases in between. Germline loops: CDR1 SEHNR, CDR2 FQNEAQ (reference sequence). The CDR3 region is CASSLYVENTGELFF. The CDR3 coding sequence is TGTGCCAGCAGCTTATATGTCGAAAACACCGGGGAGCTGTTTTTT. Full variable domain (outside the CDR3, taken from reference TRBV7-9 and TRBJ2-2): DTGVSQNPRHKITKRGQNVTFRCDPISEHNRLYWYRQTLGQGPEFLTYFQNEAQLEKSRLLSDRFSAERPKGSFSTLEIQRTEQGDSAMYLCASSLYVENTGELFFGEGSRLTVL.

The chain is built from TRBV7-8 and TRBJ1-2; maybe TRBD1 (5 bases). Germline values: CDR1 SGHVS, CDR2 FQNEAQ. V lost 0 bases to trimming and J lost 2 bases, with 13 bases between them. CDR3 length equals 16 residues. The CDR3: CASSLARGLPNYGYTF. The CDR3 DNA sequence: TGTGCCAGCAGCTTAGCTAGGGGTTTACCGAACTATGGCTACACCTTC.

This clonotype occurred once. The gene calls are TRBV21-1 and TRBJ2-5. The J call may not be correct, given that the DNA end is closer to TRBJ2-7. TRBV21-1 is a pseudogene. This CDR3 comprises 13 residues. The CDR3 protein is CASSKAGSYEQYF. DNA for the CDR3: TGTGCCAGCAGCAAAGCAGGATCCTACGAGCAGTACTTC.

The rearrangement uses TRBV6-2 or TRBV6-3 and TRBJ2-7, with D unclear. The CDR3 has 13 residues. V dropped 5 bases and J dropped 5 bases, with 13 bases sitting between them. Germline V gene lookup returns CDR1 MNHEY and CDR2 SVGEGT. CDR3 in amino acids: CASSQPGRHEQYF. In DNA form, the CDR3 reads TGTGCCAGCAGTCAACCCGGACGCCACGAGCAGTACTTC.

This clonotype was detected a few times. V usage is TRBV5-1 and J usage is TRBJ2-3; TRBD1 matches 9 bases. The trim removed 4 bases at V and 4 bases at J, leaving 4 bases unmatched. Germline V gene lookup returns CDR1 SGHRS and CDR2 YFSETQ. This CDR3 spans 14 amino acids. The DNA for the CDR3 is TGCGCCAGCAGCAGGACAGGGGTGGCAGATACGCAGTATTTT. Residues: CASSRTGVADTQYF.

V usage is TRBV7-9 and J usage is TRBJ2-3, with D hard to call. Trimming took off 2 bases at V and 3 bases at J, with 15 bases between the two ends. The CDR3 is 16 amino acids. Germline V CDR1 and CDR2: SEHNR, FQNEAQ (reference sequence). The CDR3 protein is CASSLSEGSSTDTQYF. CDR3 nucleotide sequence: TGTGCCAGCAGCTTAAGCGAAGGCTCCAGTACAGATACGCAGTATTTT.

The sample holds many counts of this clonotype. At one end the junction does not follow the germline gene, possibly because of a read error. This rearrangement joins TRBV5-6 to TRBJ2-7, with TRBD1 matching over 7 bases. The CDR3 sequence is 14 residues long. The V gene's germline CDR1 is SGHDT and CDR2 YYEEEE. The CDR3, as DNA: TGCGCCAGCAGCTTGGGGGACAGTGCCTACGAGCAGTACTTC. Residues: CASSLGDSAYEQYF.